The TCR beta chain described here comes from a study of identical twins. The donors were all healthy and Caucasian. TCRdb re-called the 5' RACE reads through MiXCR, storing one row per CDR3 protein. The data show about 890,000 distinct CDR3 sequences, 9% to 15% seen once. This clonotype was seen a few times. The data were also submitted as part of a second study, on yellow fever vaccine responses in identical twins.

Sample: PBMCs. This receptor was identified in a young woman in good health.

The CDR3 nucleotides read TGTGCCAGCAGCCGCGACAGGCCCTCGTATAGCAATCAGCCCCAGCATTTT. Translated: CASSRDRPSYSNQPQHF. The chain employs TRBV3-1 and TRBJ1-5; maybe TRBD1 (6 bases). V was clipped by 4 bases and J by 0 bases, with 16 bases between them. CDR1 is LGHDT and CDR2 is YNNKEL in the germline V gene (reference sequence). This CDR3 comprises 17 residues. The full variable domain, in which reference TRBV3-1 and TRBJ1-5 provide the parts outside the CDR3, is DTAVSQTPKYLVTQMGNDKSIKCEQNLGHDTMYWYKQDSKKFLKIMFSYNNKELIINETVPNRFSPKSPDKAHLNLHINSLELGDSAVYFCASSRDRPSYSNQPQHFGDGTRLSIL.